The rows below give T cell receptor beta chains drawn from one sample of a study of control samples from healthy donors and cancer patients. Assay: immunoSEQ multiplex PCR; the TCRdb copy retains only in-frame clones and omits some. Of 160,000 or so clones in the sample, approximately 93% are singletons; the top ten hold about 9.3%. The sample taken for sequencing was blood. The receptors were sampled from a woman in her forties in good health. Both conserved end residues are part of each CDR3. Fields, in order: J gene, D gene, V gene, CDR3 DNA, CDR3 protein. The D gene is left open where the match is weak.

J: TRBJ2-1; D: TRBD2; V: TRBV7-2; DNA: TGTGCCAGCAGCTTAACCAGCGGGGGGTACAATGAGCAGTTCTTC; CDR3: CASSLTSGGYNEQFF
J: TRBJ2-1; D: NA; V: TRBV18; DNA: TGTGCCAGCTCACCGACTCGGGGCTCCTACAATGAGCAGTTCTTC; CDR3: CASSPTRGSYNEQFF
J: TRBJ2-4; D: NA; V: TRBV5-1; DNA: TGCGCCAGCAGCTTGGGCAGGGCGAACATTCAGTACTTC; CDR3: CASSLGRANIQYF
J: TRBJ1-1; D: NA; V: TRBV7-2; DNA: TGTGCCAGCAGCTCCTCAAGCTCGGGGCTTTATGAAGCTTTCTTT; CDR3: CASSSSSSGLYEAFF
J: TRBJ1-2; D: NA; V: TRBV10-3; DNA: TGTGCCATCAGTGTTGGGAGGGACCCTAACTATGGCTACACCTTC; CDR3: CAISVGRDPNYGYTF
J: TRBJ2-2; D: NA; V: TRBV7-2; DNA: TGTGCCAGCAGCTTCATTACAGGGTACACCGGGGAGCTGTTTTTT; CDR3: CASSFITGYTGELFF
J: TRBJ2-1; D: NA; V: TRBV18; DNA: TGTGCCAGCTCACCACCGATGGGGGCGGCTTTAGGCAATGAGCAGTTCTTC; CDR3: CASSPPMGAALGNEQFF
J: TRBJ2-5; D: NA; V: TRBV15; DNA: TGTGCCACTAAGCTTACCTTGAGGGAGGAGACCCAGTACTTC; CDR3: CATKLTLREETQYF
J: TRBJ1-1; D: NA; V: TRBV7-2; DNA: TGTGCCAGCAGCTGGGACCGACCACCGACTGAAGCTTTCTTT; CDR3: CASSWDRPPTEAFF
J: TRBJ2-2; D: TRBD1; V: TRBV9; DNA: TGTGCCAGCAGCGCGGACAGGTCCGGGGAGCTGTTTTTT; CDR3: CASSADRSGELFF
J: TRBJ1-5; D: NA; V: TRBV6-2/TRBV6-3; DNA: TGTGCCAGCAGTTGGGGGACGCAAAATGGGCAGCCCCAGCATTTT; CDR3: CASSWGTQNGQPQHF
J: TRBJ1-4; D: TRBD1; V: TRBV2; DNA: TGTGCCAGCAGTTGGACAGGGGGGCCTGCAACTAATGAAAAACTGTTTTTT; CDR3: CASSWTGGPATNEKLFF
J: TRBJ2-5; D: TRBD1; V: TRBV5-1; DNA: TGCGCCAGCAGCTCACGGGACAGGGTAGACCAAGAGACCCAGTACTTC; CDR3: CASSSRDRVDQETQYF
J: TRBJ1-6; D: NA; V: TRBV4-2; DNA: TGTGCCAGCAGCCAAGCCATAAGGACGGAATATAATTCACCCCTCCACTTT; CDR3: CASSQAIRTEYNSPLHF
J: TRBJ1-2; D: TRBD1; V: TRBV28; DNA: TGTGCCAGCAGTTCCCCTGGGGGTTCGAAGACAGGGTTCTATGATGGCTACACCTTC; CDR3: CASSSPGGSKTGFYDGYTF
J: TRBJ2-1; D: TRBD1; V: TRBV18; DNA: TGTGCCAGCTCACGAGGGACAGACAATGAGCAGTTCTTC; CDR3: CASSRGTDNEQFF